The entry below gives a single TCR beta chain sequence along with its context. Its specificity is unknown. At baseline, cycle 4 day 1, and cycle 7 day 1, blood was sampled. These data are taken from a study of OX40 agonist ivuxolimab in advanced cancers. Study background: All patients had ivuxolimab intravenously every 2 weeks at 0.01 to 10 mg/kg.

The CDR3 sequence is 18 residues long. With 2 bases removed from V and 0 bases from J, the gap between germline ends came to 19 bases. The V gene's germline CDR1 is SGHAT and CDR2 FQNNGV. Repertoires were generated with immunoSEQ multiplex PCR, while TCRdb's copy carries only in-frame clones and drops some. This table has some 78,000 clones, approximately 90% appearing once. Overall study results and limits: Averaged across samples, CD8+ T cells carried more expanded clones than CD4+ did. By week 6 at 0.1 to 3.0 mg/kg, blood CD4+ and CD8+ T cells had expanded clonally.

This clonotype originated in an adult with an advanced solid tumor such as melanoma, head and neck, liver or kidney cancer. This chain links TRBV11-2 with TRBJ1-1; D not certain. The material was CD4+ or CD8+ T cells sorted from blood, obtained in a trial of the OX40 agonist ivuxolimab. CDR3 in amino acids: CASSLKMGYFAMNTEAFF. As DNA, the CDR3 is TGTGCCAGCAGCTTAAAAATGGGATATTTCGCGATGAACACTGAAGCTTTCTTT.